This entry lists 5 T cell receptor beta chains sequenced from one sample in a study of vaccination effects on CD4 cells after COVID-19 (dated by TCRdb to between 2021 and 2024). These receptors have no identified antigens. The ViraFEST assay stimulated PBMC with viral peptide pools and then used TCR sequencing to identify antigen-specific CD4+ T cell clonotypes by expansion. After approximately eleven days of culture, CD4+ T cells were isolated with the EasySep CD4+ T cell isolation kit. Participants received two doses of either the BNT162b2 or the mRNA-1273 mRNA SARS-CoV-2 vaccine. Libraries were constructed by the immunoSEQ multiplex PCR assay. In its TCRdb copy, this immuneACCESS table keeps in-frame sequences only and misses some clones. Where compared with another copy, unresolved V genes explain less than half of these, and the others have no known cause. The sample contains some 25,000 clones, roughly 80% of them found a single time. The ten largest account for about 25% of the sample.

This specimen consisted of CD4+ T cells from PBMCs cultured with HCoV-NL63 spike peptides, obtained after COVID-19 vaccination. The cell subset or site label, as the study defines it: HCoV-NL63 spike overlapping peptide pool stimulation. These receptors were obtained from a human donor who received a COVID-19 vaccine.

CDR3 in amino acids: CASSLSGHRINEQFF. The DNA of the CDR3 is TGCGCCAGCAGCTTATCAGGGCATAGAATCAATGAGCAGTTCTTC. The chain has TRBV5-1 and TRBJ2-1, with D possibly TRBD1 on 5 matching bases. From germline, CDR1 is SGHRS and CDR2 YFSETQ. V shed 2 bases and J shed 6 bases, with 15 bases lying between them. CDR3 size: 15 residues.

This clone came up once. J is TRBJ1-1 and V is TRBV29-1; unclear D gene. Between the trimmed V and J ends, which lost 4 bases and 0 bases, there was a span of 9 bases. This CDR3 comprises 13 residues. Germline lookup yields CDR1 SQVTM and CDR2 ANQGSEA. CDR3 coding DNA: TGCAGCGTTGCGTCAGCCCTGAACACTGAAGCTTTCTTT. Amino acid sequence: CSVASALNTEAFF.

The rearrangement joins TRBV16 to TRBJ1-4, with TRBD1 as a possible D gene (6 bases). Germline CDR1 reads KGHSY; CDR2 reads FQNENV. This CDR3 spans 17 amino acids. V lost 3 bases to trimming and J lost 4 bases, with 18 bases between them. The DNA of the CDR3 is TGTGCCAGCAGCCACCCAGAACAGGGACGGATTAATGAAAAACTGTTTTTT. Translated: CASSHPEQGRINEKLFF.

The V and J genes are TRBV6-2 or TRBV6-3 and TRBJ2-7; 9 nucleotides line up with TRBD1. The CDR3 is made up of 15 amino acids. Germline CDR1 is MNHEY and CDR2 is SVGEGT. J gave up 3 bases and V 1 base, and 4 bases lay outside the gene matches. The CDR3 protein is CASSYLGQGNYEQYF. The CDR3 region has the DNA TGTGCCAGCAGTTACTTGGGACAGGGAAACTACGAGCAGTACTTC.

This chain joins TRBV30 and TRBJ2-1; D is unresolved. The CDR3 contains 14 residues. Trimming stripped 4 bases from V and 0 bases from J, with 10 bases between. CDR1 GTSNPN and CDR2 SVGIG come from the germline V gene (reference sequence). CDR3 bases: TGTGCCTGGAAGCCCCCGAGCTCCTACAATGAGCAGTTCTTC. Its translation: CAWKPPSSYNEQFF.